The present TCR beta chain was sequenced within a study of tumor and adjacent non-tumor tissue in lung cancer. Study at large: Aged about 31 to 80 years, patients included fewer than 11 men and 4 to 6 women with stage I to III disease. General study results and limits: Compared with tumor, normal lung showed significantly lower TCR diversity.

No cell sorting was done before RNA was extracted from the tissue. The germline V gene encodes CDR1 SQVTM and CDR2 ANQGSEA. Trimming cost V 6 bases and J 6 bases; bases outside gene matches: 11. The CDR3 runs 15 residues. Ten or more counts support this clonotype. Its target is not known. TCRbeta libraries were built with three rounds of nested PCR, modified from ARM-PCR. Each CDR3 protein gets one entry after TCRdb re-called the multiplex PCR reads with MiXCR. Of roughly 120,000 distinct CDR3 sequences in the sample, nearly 85% were seen once. Specimen: lung tumor tissue. This chain connects TRBV29-1 to TRBJ2-2, with 9 bases identical to TRBD1. The source of this sequence is a man in his 70s with non-small cell lung cancer. As DNA, the CDR3 is TGCAGCGTGGAAACAGGGGGCAGGGGGTCCGGGGAGCTGTTTTTT. It is translated as CSVETGGRGSGELFF.